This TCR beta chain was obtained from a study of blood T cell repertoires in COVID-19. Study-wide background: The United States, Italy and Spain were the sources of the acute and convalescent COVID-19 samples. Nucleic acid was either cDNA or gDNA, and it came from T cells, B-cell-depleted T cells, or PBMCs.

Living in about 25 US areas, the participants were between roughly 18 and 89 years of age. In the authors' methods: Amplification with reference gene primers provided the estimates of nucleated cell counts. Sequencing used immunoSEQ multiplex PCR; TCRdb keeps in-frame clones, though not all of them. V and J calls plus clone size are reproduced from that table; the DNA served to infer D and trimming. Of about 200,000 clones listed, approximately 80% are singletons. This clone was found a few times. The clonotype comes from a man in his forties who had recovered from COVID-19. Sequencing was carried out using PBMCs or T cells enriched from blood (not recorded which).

CDR3 amino acids: CASSFSPGVSDTEAFF. The DNA of the CDR3 is TGCGCCAGCAGCTTCTCCCCGGGGGTATCGGACACTGAAGCTTTCTTT. This chain joins TRBV5-1 and TRBJ1-1, with D possibly matching TRBD1 (5 bases). Germline loops: CDR1 SGHRS, CDR2 YFSETQ. Trimming cost V 2 bases and J 3 bases, with 17 bases left between them. CDR3 length: 16 residues. The full variable domain, rest sourced from reference TRBV5-1 and TRBJ1-1, is KAGVTQTPRYLIKTRGQQVTLSCSPISGHRSVSWYQQTPGQGLQFLFEYFSETQRNKGNFPGRFSGRQFSNSRSEMNVSTLELGDSALYLCASSFSPGVSDTEAFFGQGTRLTVV.